This T cell receptor beta chain was documented in a study of T cells after yellow fever vaccination. Overall study context: Fractions containing few cells were prepared with SMART-Seq v4 Ultra Low Input.

Template switching with 5'RACE generated the TCR cDNA and added a universal primer site and UMIs. TCRdb called the 5' RACE reads again in MiXCR, with one record for every CDR3 protein. Of nearly 300,000 distinct CDR3 sequences in the sample, 7.5% to 9% were seen once. Germline V lookup: CDR1 SGHAT, CDR2 FQNNGV. The CDR3 has 16 residues. V shed 2 bases and J shed 1 base, with 12 bases lying between them. Here the sequenced sample was CD4+ T cells sorted from PBMCs, taken 5 days after the yellow fever booster vaccination. This TCR was recovered from a man between 18 and 35 years old who received the YFV17D yellow fever vaccine. The J gene is TRBJ2-1, the V gene TRBV11-2; TRBD2 might be the D (6 bases). The DNA for the CDR3 is TGTGCCAGCAGCTTATCCGGCGCGGGATCCTACAATGAGCAGTTCTTC. This codes for CASSLSGAGSYNEQFF.